Sequencing of this T cell receptor (beta chain) was carried out in a study of identical twins (dated by TCRdb to the mid-2010s). About the study as a whole: TCR alpha and beta repertoires from monozygotic twins, unrelated adults of various ages and cord blood were deep-sequenced to test whether fetal clonotypes persist. To rule out contamination, replicate twin experiments were performed at different times with different library preparation protocols.

Every donor in the study was a healthy Caucasian. Three pairs of female monozygotic twins, all aged roughly 18 to 30 years, made up the twin cohort. Peripheral blood mononuclear cells were used as the source from which RNA for TCR libraries was isolated. The CDR3 goes from the cysteine to the phenylalanine over 15 residues. The CDR3 DNA has 45 bases and is translated from base 1. For CDR1 and CDR2, the germline V gene (reference sequence) lists MNHEY and SMNVEV. V and J are truncated by 5 bases and 7 bases respectively, leaving an intervening sequence of 18 bases. This clonotype was detected many times. Its antigen is not yet known. The sample holds no much larger clone one base away, and base qualities are not on file. Study-wide findings and limitations: Out-of-frame TCR alpha sequences shared between twins showed an excess of low generation-probability sequences compared with coincidental sharing between unrelated individuals. Abundant cord blood beta clonotypes carried fewer insertions; young adult naive repertoires showed a weaker similar trend, while memory repertoires showed none. Recombination models systematically underestimated out-of-frame TCR alpha sharing in monozygotic twins but agreed with sharing between unrelated individuals. Invariant T cells such as MAIT and iNKT could partly confound zero-insertion analyses, although diverse VJ usage argued against such confounding for most clonotypes. Because the same donors could not be followed over many years, the conclusions relied on cross-sectional statistical analysis. Excess twin sharing in beta out-of-frame sequences was weaker because fewer shared sequences lowered the signal-to-noise ratio.

Library creation used 5' RACE. For sequencing, an Illumina HiSeq 2000 was employed. Template switching added a universal primer binding site, and the final cDNA carried a unique molecular identifier that allowed TCR cDNA molecules to be counted accurately. Specific primers in the conserved constant-segment region were used to synthesize first-strand cDNA for TCR alpha and beta chains. Each cDNA library was double barcoded, with a SMART-Mk sample barcode plus Illumina barcodes, to control for contamination. Two successive PCR steps introduced TruSeq adapter sequences along with Illumina sample barcodes. Sequencing of the TCR alpha and beta cDNA libraries was done on the Illumina HiSeq platform using custom primers. The authors' pipeline ran thus. Raw reads were processed with MiGEC to extract unique molecular identifiers, and MiXCR was used to determine CDR3 positions. Recombination models were inferred per individual with the repgenHMM and IGoR tools using an EM algorithm. The analysis of shared clonotypes was done with the tcR package in R, with sharing normalized by the product of cloneset sizes. Out-of-frame nonproductive sequences were analyzed to study raw recombination free of thymic and clonal selection effects. TCRdb applied fastp at Q25 and MiXCR to the public reads, then kept only in-frame beta chains. Rows with one shared CDR3 protein collapse into an entry with the most common genes and DNA. These V and J calls rely on TCRdb rather than the paper's analysis. The sample table holds approximately 620,000 distinct CDR3 sequences, of which over 8.5% were seen once. The top ten constitute around 0.98% of the sample.

These same records also appear under a second study, on yellow fever vaccine responses in identical twins. The second study also describes: According to the authors, in identical twins the way T cells responded to vaccination appeared partly convergent and partly personalized. Focusing on identical twins, the study followed the T cell clones that responded to the vaccine, and did so with precision.

Sequencing was performed on PBMCs. In this chain, TRBV27 is recombined with TRBJ2-1; the D gene is possibly TRBD1 or TRBD2, with 6 bases matching each. The receptor was isolated from a woman between 18 and 29 years old in good health. The CDR3: CASSRTTGSGNEQFF. The sequence in DNA is TGTGCCAGCAGTCGAACTACAGGGAGCGGGAATGAGCAGTTCTTC.